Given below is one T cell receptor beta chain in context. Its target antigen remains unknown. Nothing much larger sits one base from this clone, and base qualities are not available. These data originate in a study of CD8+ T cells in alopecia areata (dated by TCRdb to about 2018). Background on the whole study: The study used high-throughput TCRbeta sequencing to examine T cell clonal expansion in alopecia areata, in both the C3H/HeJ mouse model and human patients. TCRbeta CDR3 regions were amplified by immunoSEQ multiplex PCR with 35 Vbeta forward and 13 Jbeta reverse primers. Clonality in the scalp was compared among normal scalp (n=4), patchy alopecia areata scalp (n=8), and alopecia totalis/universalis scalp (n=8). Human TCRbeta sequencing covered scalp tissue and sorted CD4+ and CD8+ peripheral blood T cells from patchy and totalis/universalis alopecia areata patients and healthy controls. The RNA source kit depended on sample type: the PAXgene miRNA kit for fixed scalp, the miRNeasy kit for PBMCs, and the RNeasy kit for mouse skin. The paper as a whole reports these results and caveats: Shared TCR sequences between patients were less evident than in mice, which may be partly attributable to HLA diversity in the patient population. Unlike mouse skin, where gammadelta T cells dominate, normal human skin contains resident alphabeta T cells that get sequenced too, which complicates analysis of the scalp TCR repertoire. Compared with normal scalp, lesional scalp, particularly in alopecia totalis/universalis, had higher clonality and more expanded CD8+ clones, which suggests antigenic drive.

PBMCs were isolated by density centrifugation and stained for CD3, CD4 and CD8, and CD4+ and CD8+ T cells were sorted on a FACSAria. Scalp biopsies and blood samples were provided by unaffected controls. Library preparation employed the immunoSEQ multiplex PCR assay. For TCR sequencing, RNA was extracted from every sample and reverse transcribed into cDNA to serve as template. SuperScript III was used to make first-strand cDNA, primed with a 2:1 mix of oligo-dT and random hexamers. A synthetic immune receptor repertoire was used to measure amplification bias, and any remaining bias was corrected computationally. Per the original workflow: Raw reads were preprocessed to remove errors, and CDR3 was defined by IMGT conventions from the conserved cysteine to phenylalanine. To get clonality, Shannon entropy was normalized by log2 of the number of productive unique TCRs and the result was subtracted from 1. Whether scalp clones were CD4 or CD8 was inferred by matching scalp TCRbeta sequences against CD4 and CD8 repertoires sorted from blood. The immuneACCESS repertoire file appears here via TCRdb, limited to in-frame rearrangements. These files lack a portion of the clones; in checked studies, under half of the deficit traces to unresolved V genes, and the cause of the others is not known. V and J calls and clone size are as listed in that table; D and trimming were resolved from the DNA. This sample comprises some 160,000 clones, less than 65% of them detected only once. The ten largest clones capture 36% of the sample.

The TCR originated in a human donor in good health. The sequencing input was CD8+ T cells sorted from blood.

The CDR3 has the sequence CSATGHGTQYF. The DNA sequence is TGCAGTGCTACAGGTCACGGCACGCAGTATTTT. This sequence uses TRBV20-1 and TRBJ2-3; the D gene is not confidently resolved. V drops 4 bases and J drops 9 bases, leaving 11 bases in between. The germline V gene encodes CDR1 DFQATT and CDR2 SNEGSKA (reference sequence). The CDR3 runs 11 residues from the cysteine to the phenylalanine. Just CDR3 DNA is preserved here, 33 bases in frame from base 1.